What follows are 2 T cell receptor beta chains derived from one specimen sequenced in a study of T cells in Graves' hyperthyroidism and ophthalmopathy. Researchers amplified the TCR beta CDR3 regions from RNA transcripts. First-round RT-PCR targeting the TCR CDR3 was performed with the HTBI primer set. TCRdb fed the multiplex PCR reads into MiXCR, producing one record per CDR3 protein. The repertoire consists of roughly 800,000 distinct CDR3 sequences, with around 39% occurring once and the leading ten covering approximately 10%. The source material was blood. The source is a man in his late teens or twenties with Graves' hyperthyroidism.

The chain uses TRBV2 and TRBJ2-5, with 8 bases lining up with TRBD2. The CDR3 totals 12 residues. Germline values: CDR1 SNHLY, CDR2 FYNNEI. V was clipped by 8 bases and J by 3 bases; unmatched bases: 2. The CDR3 sequence: CASAREEETQYF. CDR3 DNA sequence: TGTGCCAGCGCGCGGGAGGAAGAGACCCAGTACTTC.

The table lists this clonotype with many counts. V is TRBV12-3 or TRBV12-4 and J is TRBJ1-1; D gene uncertain. The CDR3 loop spans 13 amino acids. Trimming stripped 6 bases from V and 5 bases from J, with 13 bases between. CDR3: CASSLSGRTEAFF. As DNA, the CDR3 is TGTGCCAGCAGCTTATCGGGGAGGACTGAAGCTTTCTTT.